This T cell receptor beta chain is from a study of cytomegalovirus exposure and HLA in healthy donors. Concerning this clone itself: Its antigen is not identified.

Overall study findings and caveats: What was likely a sequencing artifact was a cluster of highly shared sequence variants. In a later analysis, compared with equally common non-associated chains, HLA-associated beta chains were more expanded.

The study sampled nominally healthy donors, though unrecorded immune exposures were likely. A multiplex PCR was run with 60 Vbeta primers and 13 Jbeta primers. The method was immunoSEQ multiplex PCR; TCRdb's version includes in-frame clones alone and lacks a portion of them. The sample has 150,000 or so clones; the top ten hold roughly 1.3%. The sequence came from a woman aged 60 to 75 in good health and CMV-seronegative. Sequencing used PBMCs.

The CDR3 region is CASSPRSGVKAFF. The CDR3 DNA reads TGTGCCAGCAGCCCCCGGTCGGGAGTGAAAGCTTTCTTT. This chain links TRBV11-3 with TRBJ1-1, with D unclear. Trimming pared 5 bases from V and 9 bases from J, leaving 16 bases between. The CDR3 contains 13 residues. Looked up from germline, CDR1 is SGHNT and CDR2 is YENEEA.